The sequence of this TCR beta chain was determined in a study of shared clonotypes between healthy human individuals. The J segment lost 3 bases and the V segment lost 0 bases, leaving 1 base of the junction unmatched. Germline assignment: CDR1 GTSNPN and CDR2 SVGIG (reference sequence). The CDR3 extends over 13 amino acids. Generated by immunoSEQ multiplex PCR, the TCRdb table keeps only in-frame clones and is missing some. Among some 550,000 clones listed, 97% were seen once. The chain couples TRBV30 to TRBJ1-1, with TRBD1 matching over 7 bases. This receptor was obtained from a woman aged 25-40 years in good health. Sequencing was done on a sample of naive CD4+ T cells sorted from blood. Subset in this sample: CD45RA+ positively selected. CDR3 coding DNA: TGTGCCTGGAGTGTGGGGACAGACACTGAAGCTTTCTTT. It codes for CAWSVGTDTEAFF.